This T cell receptor (beta chain) was obtained from a study of cytomegalovirus exposure and HLA in healthy donors. Amplification used 60 Vbeta primers and 13 Jbeta primers. TCRdb's copy holds only in-frame clones and misses some; the assay was immunoSEQ multiplex PCR. This sample carries around 100,000 clones, roughly 70% of them seen once, and the ten largest clones take 11%. Findings of the study overall: Most TCR sequences showed up rarely, but some public TCRs showed up in many donors.

This clone occurred once. The antigen is undetermined. The CDR3 extends over 15 amino acids. The germline CDR1 and CDR2 sequences are MGHRA and YSYEKL. J gave up 3 bases and V 3 bases, and 3 bases lay outside the gene matches. Sequenced sample: PBMCs. This sequence originates from a man aged 35 to 55 in good health and CMV-seropositive. The V gene is TRBV4-1, the J gene TRBJ2-7; 12 positions agree with TRBD2. CDR3 region: CASSQGLAGLYEQYV. CDR3 in DNA: TGCGCCAGCAGCCAGGGACTAGCGGGTCTCTACGAGCAGTACGTC.